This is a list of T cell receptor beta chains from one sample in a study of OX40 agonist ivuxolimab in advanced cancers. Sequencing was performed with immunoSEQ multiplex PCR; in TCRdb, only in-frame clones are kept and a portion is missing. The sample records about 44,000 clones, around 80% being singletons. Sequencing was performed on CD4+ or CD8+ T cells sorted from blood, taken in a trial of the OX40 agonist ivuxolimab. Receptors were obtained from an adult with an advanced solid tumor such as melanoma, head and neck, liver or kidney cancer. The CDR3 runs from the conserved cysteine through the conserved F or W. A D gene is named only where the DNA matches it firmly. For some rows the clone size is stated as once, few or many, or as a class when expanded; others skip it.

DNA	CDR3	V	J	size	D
TGTGCCAGCACTCTAGGACAATCCTACGAGCAGTACTTC	CASTLGQSYEQYF	TRBV6-5	TRBJ2-7	NA	NA
TGTGCCAGCAGACGCGGACAGGGCAATCAGCCCCAGCATTTT	CASRRGQGNQPQHF	TRBV6-6	TRBJ1-5	few	TRBD1
TGTGCCCTAAACCAGCTTGAAGCTTTCTTT	CALNQLEAFF	TRBV11-2	TRBJ1-1	few	NA
TGTGCCAGCAGTGAAGGTGGGGACAACACCGGGGAGCTGTTTTTT	CASSEGGDNTGELFF	TRBV6-1	TRBJ2-2	NA	NA
TGTGCCAGCAGCTTGAGTGGGGGCGGCTATGGCTACACCTTC	CASSLSGGGYGYTF	TRBV5-5	TRBJ1-2	NA	NA
TGTGCCAGCAGCCCGGGGAGCGGCACTGAAGCTTTCTTT	CASSPGSGTEAFF	TRBV27	TRBJ1-1	few	NA
TGTGCCAGTAGTATAGGACCTCCTCGCAATGAAAAACTGTTTTTT	CASSIGPPRNEKLFF	TRBV19	TRBJ1-4	NA	NA
TGTGCCGGAGGGAGGGTAGGGACTGAAGCTTTCTTT	CAGGRVGTEAFF	TRBV28	TRBJ1-1	NA	NA
TGTGCCAGCAGTTGGGCTAGCGGGAGTACGTACACCGGGGAGCTGTTTTTT	CASSWASGSTYTGELFF	TRBV27	TRBJ2-2	NA	TRBD2
TGTGCCAGCAGGGGACCGGGAGGAGGGACTCACCAGCCCCAGCATTTT	CASRGPGGGTHQPQHF	TRBV5-8	TRBJ1-5	NA	NA
TGTGCCAGCAGCAGTTTTCTCACTAGCGGGAGCCACGAGCAGTACTTC	CASSSFLTSGSHEQYF	TRBV6-6	TRBJ2-7	once	TRBD2
TGCAGCGTTGTGCAGGGGGCTCGGGGCACTGAAGCTTTCTTT	CSVVQGARGTEAFF	TRBV29-1	TRBJ1-1	NA	TRBD1
TGTGCCAGCAGTTACTGGGGGGGCTCATCTGAAGCTTTCTTT	CASSYWGGSSEAFF	TRBV6-5	TRBJ1-1	few	NA
TGTGCCAGCTCCGTTGACAGCTACAATGAGCAGTTCTTC	CASSVDSYNEQFF	TRBV18	TRBJ2-1	NA	NA
TGCAGCGTTGAGGCCATTTCTGGAAACACCATATATTTT	CSVEAISGNTIYF	TRBV29-1	TRBJ1-3	NA	NA
TGTGCCAGTAGCCCTGCGCGGGGCACCGGGGAGCTGTTTTTT	CASSPARGTGELFF	TRBV19	TRBJ2-2	NA	NA
TGTGCCAGCACCGGGGGCGCAGGCTCTGGGGCCAACGTCCTGACTTTC	CASTGGAGSGANVLTF	TRBV7-3	TRBJ2-6	NA	NA
TGCGCCAGCAGTCCAAAGGGACAGCAACCCTATGGCTACACCTTC	CASSPKGQQPYGYTF	TRBV23-1	TRBJ1-2	NA	TRBD1
TGTGCCAGCAGTTTGCGGACAGGGCCCTACGAGCAGTACTTC	CASSLRTGPYEQYF	TRBV6-5	TRBJ2-7	NA	TRBD1
TGCGCCAGCAGCCCGACAGGGCCCTCGGGCACAGATACGCAGTATTTT	CASSPTGPSGTDTQYF	TRBV5-1	TRBJ2-3	few	TRBD1
TGTGCCAGCATATGGGGGCCGAACACTGAAGCTTTCTTT	CASIWGPNTEAFF	TRBV6-1	TRBJ1-1	NA	NA
TGTGCCAGCAGTCCGGGACTAGCGGGAGTTATAGATACGCAGTATTTT	CASSPGLAGVIDTQYF	TRBV27	TRBJ2-3	few	TRBD2
TGTGCCAGCAGTTCCGATGTTGAAGCTTTCTTT	CASSSDVEAFF	TRBV6-5	TRBJ1-1	NA	NA
TGCAGCGTTGAAGAGGACAGGGAATATGGCTACACCTTC	CSVEEDREYGYTF	TRBV29-1	TRBJ1-2	NA	TRBD1
TGTGCCAGTGCAAGGACAGGGTATGGCTACACCTTC	CASARTGYGYTF	TRBV19	TRBJ1-2	NA	TRBD1
TGTGCCAGCAGTGATCCCCCCCAGGGGTTCACAGAAGCTTTCTTT	CASSDPPQGFTEAFF	TRBV6-1	TRBJ1-1	NA	NA
TGTGCCAGCAGTACAGGGGGTTGGTCAACTAATGAAAAACTGTTTTTT	CASSTGGWSTNEKLFF	TRBV9	TRBJ1-4	NA	TRBD1
TGTGCCTGGAACTGGCTTGGACAGCCCCAGCATTTT	CAWNWLGQPQHF	TRBV30	TRBJ1-5	few	NA
TGTGCCAGCAGCTTAGAGGGGGGGAGCTACACCTTC	CASSLEGGSYTF	TRBV7-8	TRBJ1-2	NA	NA
TGCAGCGTTGACCACCCGGGACAGGGAAACTATGGCTACACCTTC	CSVDHPGQGNYGYTF	TRBV29-1	TRBJ1-2	NA	TRBD1
TGTGCCAGCGCACCGAAAAGACTGGAGAATTCACCCCTCCACTTT	CASAPKRLENSPLHF	TRBV5-4	TRBJ1-6	NA	NA
TGTGCCAGCAGTCTCCTGACGGAGCCTTCACCCCTCCACTTT	CASSLLTEPSPLHF	TRBV27	TRBJ1-6	NA	NA
TGTGCCAGCTCTACTGGCGGGATCTATGGCTACACCTTC	CASSTGGIYGYTF	TRBV18	TRBJ1-2	NA	NA
TGTGCCAGCAGTTACTCGAGGGGAGAGAACACTGAAGCTTTCTTT	CASSYSRGENTEAFF	TRBV6-6	TRBJ1-1	NA	NA
TGTGCCAGCAGTCCGGGGACATTGAACACTGAAGCTTTCTTT	CASSPGTLNTEAFF	TRBV28	TRBJ1-1	NA	NA
TGTGCCAGCAGTTTATTGGGACAGGGGCTTTCAGAGACCCAGTACTTC	CASSLLGQGLSETQYF	TRBV28	TRBJ2-5	NA	TRBD1
TGTGCCAGCTCACCACTTATACACATGACCTCCTACGAGCAGTACTTC	CASSPLIHMTSYEQYF	TRBV18	TRBJ2-7	NA	NA
TGTGCCAGTAGTATAGGCCTTACTAGCGGGAGACAATCCTACGAGCAGTACTTC	CASSIGLTSGRQSYEQYF	TRBV19	TRBJ2-7	NA	TRBD2
TGTGCCAGCAGCCCTGTTGGATCTCAGGGCAATGAGCAGTTCTTC	CASSPVGSQGNEQFF	TRBV9	TRBJ2-1	NA	NA
TGTGCCAGCAGCTCCTCGGGGGAAACCTACGAGCAGTACTTC	CASSSSGETYEQYF	TRBV2	TRBJ2-7	NA	NA
TGTGCCAGCAGTACCACACCCGGCGTTGAAGCTTTCTTT	CASSTTPGVEAFF	TRBV28	TRBJ1-1	NA	NA
TGTGCCAGCAGTCTCTCAGGGGGCACTGAAGCTTTCTTT	CASSLSGGTEAFF	TRBV11-2	TRBJ1-1	NA	TRBD1
TGTGCCAGCAGTTCCAGCTATGGCTACACCTTC	CASSSSYGYTF	TRBV28	TRBJ1-2	NA	NA
TGTGCCAGCAGCCGCGGAGGGGGTACCTACGAGCAGTACTTC	CASSRGGGTYEQYF	TRBV6-5	TRBJ2-7	NA	NA
TGTGCCAGCAGCTCCGGACTAGCGGGAGTTATGGGGACCCAGTACTTC	CASSSGLAGVMGTQYF	TRBV5-6	TRBJ2-5	NA	TRBD2
TGTGCCAGCAGGGGACTGAGCGGGAGGTTGAATGAGCAGTTCTTC	CASRGLSGRLNEQFF	TRBV2	TRBJ2-1	NA	TRBD2
TGTGCCAGCAGCCAAAGACTGGGGGGCTACAATGAGCAGTTCTTC	CASSQRLGGYNEQFF	TRBV7-2	TRBJ2-1	NA	NA
TGCGCCAGCAGCTTGAAGACCTCAGCTGGCTCTGGGGCCAACGTCCTGACTTTC	CASSLKTSAGSGANVLTF	TRBV5-1	TRBJ2-6	NA	NA
TGTGCCAGCAGCTTATTCAGGGAAGGTGAAGCTTTCTTT	CASSLFREGEAFF	TRBV7-3	TRBJ1-1	NA	NA
TGTGCCAGCTCACCGACAGTAAGCAATCAGCCCCAGCATTTT	CASSPTVSNQPQHF	TRBV18	TRBJ1-5	once	NA
TGTGCCAGCAGCCAAATGACAGGGGGGAATCAGCCCCAGCATTTT	CASSQMTGGNQPQHF	TRBV7-2	TRBJ1-5	NA	TRBD1